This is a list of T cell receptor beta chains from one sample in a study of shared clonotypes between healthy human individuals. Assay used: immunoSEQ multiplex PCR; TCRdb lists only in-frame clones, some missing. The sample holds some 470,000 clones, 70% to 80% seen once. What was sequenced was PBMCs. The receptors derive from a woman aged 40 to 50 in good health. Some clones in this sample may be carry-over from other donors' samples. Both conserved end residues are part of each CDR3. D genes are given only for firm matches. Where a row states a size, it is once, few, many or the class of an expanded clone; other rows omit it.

CDR3 DNA: TGTGCCAGCTCACCGACTAGTTCAAGCACAGATACGCAGTATTTT; CDR3 protein: CASSPTSSSTDTQYF; clone size: -; V gene: TRBV18; D gene: -; J gene: TRBJ2-3
CDR3 DNA: TGTGCCAGCGCACTAGCGGGAGAGGCCTACAATGAGCAGTTCTTC; CDR3 protein: CASALAGEAYNEQFF; clone size: once; V gene: TRBV6-6; D gene: TRBD2; J gene: TRBJ2-1
CDR3 DNA: TGTGCCTGGAACCAGAACTCCTACGAGCAGTACTTC; CDR3 protein: CAWNQNSYEQYF; clone size: -; V gene: TRBV30; D gene: -; J gene: TRBJ2-7
CDR3 DNA: TGTGCTAGCAGCTCGGACAGGGACGGCGAGCAGTACTTC; CDR3 protein: CASSSDRDGEQYF; clone size: -; V gene: TRBV7-7; D gene: TRBD1; J gene: TRBJ2-7
CDR3 DNA: TGCGCCAGCAGCTCCGGGACAGACCCCTACGAGCAGTACTTC; CDR3 protein: CASSSGTDPYEQYF; clone size: -; V gene: TRBV10-1; D gene: TRBD1; J gene: TRBJ2-7
CDR3 DNA: TGTGCCAGCAGTACCGGGACAAGAGTCAAACCTCCGCAGTATTTT; CDR3 protein: CASSTGTRVKPPQYF; clone size: -; V gene: TRBV6-6; D gene: -; J gene: TRBJ2-3
CDR3 DNA: TGTGCCAGCAGCGACAGGTGGCCCCTTGGAGAAAAACTGTTTTTT; CDR3 protein: CASSDRWPLGEKLFF; clone size: -; V gene: TRBV27; D gene: -; J gene: TRBJ1-4
CDR3 DNA: TGTGCCTGGAGTTTTGGTATACCACCGGGGGCTTTCTTT; CDR3 protein: CAWSFGIPPGAFF; clone size: many; V gene: TRBV30; D gene: -; J gene: TRBJ1-1
CDR3 DNA: TGTGCCAGCAGCCGCAGGGACAGGCGATATGGCTACACCTTC; CDR3 protein: CASSRRDRRYGYTF; clone size: -; V gene: TRBV7-2; D gene: TRBD1; J gene: TRBJ1-2
CDR3 DNA: TGTGCCAGCAGCCCTGGCGGGGAGGCGGGAGATACGCAGTATTTT; CDR3 protein: CASSPGGEAGDTQYF; clone size: -; V gene: TRBV7-3; D gene: -; J gene: TRBJ2-3
CDR3 DNA: TGTGCCAGCAGCTTAGTCCTGGGTTCCGCAGATACGCAGTATTTT; CDR3 protein: CASSLVLGSADTQYF; clone size: -; V gene: TRBV7-9; D gene: -; J gene: TRBJ2-3
CDR3 DNA: TGTGCCAGCAGGGGTCCGGGTGAGCAGTTCTTC; CDR3 protein: CASRGPGEQFF; clone size: -; V gene: TRBV7-9; D gene: -; J gene: TRBJ2-1